The 8 T cell receptor beta chains given below trace back to one sample, sequenced in a study of CD8+ T cells in alopecia areata. Treatment here: oral pan-JAK inhibitor, 5-10 mg twice daily. Reverse transcription of extracted RNA yielded cDNA, which provided the sequencing template. Assay: immunoSEQ multiplex PCR; the TCRdb copy retains only in-frame clones and omits some. This sample carries a few hundred thousand clones, more than 30% of them seen once, and the ten largest clones take almost 0.5%. Sequencing used CD4+ T cells sorted from blood, obtained at roughly week 30, from a patient treated with tofacitinib. These receptors originate from a human donor with alopecia areata.

This chain uses TRBV18 with TRBJ1-4, with D unclear. The V gene lost 2 bases and the J gene lost 1 base, with 5 bases spanning the gap. The germline CDR1 and CDR2 sequences are KGHSH and LQKENI. This CDR3 contains 14 residues. Here the CDR3 reads CASSPTVTNEKLFF. In DNA form, the CDR3 reads TGTGCCAGCTCACCAACTGTAACTAATGAAAAACTGTTTTTT.

The rearrangement joins TRBV6-1 to TRBJ1-1; D not resolved. Trimming took off 4 bases at V and 3 bases at J, with 9 bases between the two ends. CDR1 MNHNS and CDR2 SASEGT come from the germline V gene. The CDR3 covers 13 residues. CDR3 in amino acids: CASSAARDTEAFF. Here the CDR3 DNA reads TGTGCCAGCAGTGCAGCGAGGGACACTGAAGCTTTCTTT.

This clone was counted only a few times. The chain has TRBV6-1 and TRBJ1-1; D gene uncertain. Germline V gene lookup returns CDR1 MNHNS and CDR2 SASEGT. The CDR3 sequence is 12 residues long. Trimming removed 3 bases from V and 1 base from J, with 3 bases in between. The CDR3 DNA follows: TGTGCCAGCAGTGACAGGAACACTGAAGCTTTCTTT. Its protein product is CASSDRNTEAFF.

The rearrangement joins TRBV9 to TRBJ2-5; D perhaps matches TRBD2 (6 bases). V shed 3 bases and J shed 5 bases, with 11 bases lying between them. This CDR3 comprises 13 residues. Germline CDR1 SGDLS, CDR2 YYNGEE. CDR3 DNA sequence: TGTGCCAGCAGCGGAACTAGCACGGAGACCCAGTACTTC. It translates to CASSGTSTETQYF.

This clone was found a few times. The chain recombines TRBV6-1 with TRBJ1-1; 11 positions match TRBD1. V shed 6 bases, J shed 14 bases, and the junction held 14 bases outside the gene matches. The CDR3 has 14 residues. The germline gives CDR1 MNHNS, CDR2 SASEGT. The CDR3: CASRSGQGDATSFF. The CDR3 DNA reads as TGTGCCAGCAGATCGGGACAGGGGGACGCTACGAGCTTCTTT.

This clone has a handful of counts. The chain has TRBV4-2 and TRBJ1-1; D is ambiguous. Germline V gene lookup returns CDR1 LGHNA and CDR2 YNFKEQ. Trimming removed 6 bases at V and 1 base at J, with 12 bases between. The CDR3 covers 14 residues. The CDR3 DNA follows: TGTGCCAGCAGGGAAGGGCAGGCGAACACTGAAGCTTTCTTT. It encodes CASREGQANTEAFF.

V and J are TRBV10-3 and TRBJ2-3; D unresolved. Germline loops: CDR1 ENHRY, CDR2 SYGVKD. The CDR3 is made up of 12 amino acids. The ends were cut back, 6 bases at V and 6 bases at J, with 10 bases in the middle. The CDR3 protein is CAISPTQDTQYF. In DNA, the CDR3 is TGTGCCATCAGCCCAACTCAGGATACGCAGTATTTT.

The chain couples TRBV29-1 to TRBJ2-4, with 8 bases identical to TRBD1. CDR1 SQVTM and CDR2 ANQGSEA come from the germline V gene. The CDR3 runs to 16 residues. V gave up 7 bases and J gave up 0 bases; unmatched junction bases: 11. The CDR3 DNA reads TGCAGCGCTACAGGGGGAGCCCCCCTAGCCAAAAACATTCAGTACTTC. Translating it yields CSATGGAPLAKNIQYF.